A selection of T cell receptor beta chains follows, all from one sample in a study of blood T cell repertoires in COVID-19. Some clones are missing from TCRdb's copy, which holds only in-frame ones; the method was immunoSEQ multiplex PCR. In the table there are 120,000 to 150,000 clones, over 75% of which are singletons. Sequencing used peripheral blood. These receptor sequences come from a man in his fifties or sixties with active or convalescent COVID-19. Both conserved end residues are part of each CDR3. The order of the fields is D gene, J gene, V gene, clone size, CDR3 DNA, CDR3 protein. D genes are given only for firm matches. The size entry is marked missing in some rows and otherwise reads once, few, many or a size class.

d_gene: NA
j_gene: TRBJ1-5
v_gene: TRBV10-3
abundance: NA
CDR3nt: TGTGCCATCAGTGCAGAGGACACATTAAATCAGCCCCAGCATTTT
CDR3aa: CAISAEDTLNQPQHF

d_gene: NA
j_gene: TRBJ1-6
v_gene: TRBV4-2
abundance: few
CDR3nt: TGTGCCAGCAGCCGGAGCGACGGATCACCCCTCCACTTT
CDR3aa: CASSRSDGSPLHF

d_gene: TRBD1
j_gene: TRBJ1-2
v_gene: TRBV5-1
abundance: NA
CDR3nt: TGCGCCAGCAGCTTACGACAGGGGAGGGACTATGGCTACACCTTC
CDR3aa: CASSLRQGRDYGYTF

d_gene: TRBD1
j_gene: TRBJ1-5
v_gene: TRBV28
abundance: NA
CDR3nt: TGTGCCAGCAGTTTGGGACAGACGGGTTATAGCAATCAGCCCCAGCATTTT
CDR3aa: CASSLGQTGYSNQPQHF

d_gene: TRBD2
j_gene: TRBJ2-3
v_gene: TRBV2
abundance: NA
CDR3nt: TGTGCCAGCAGCCCAGCGGGACCGAACCGAGATACGCAGTATTTT
CDR3aa: CASSPAGPNRDTQYF

d_gene: NA
j_gene: TRBJ2-7
v_gene: TRBV28
abundance: NA
CDR3nt: TGTGCCAGCAGCCCACTCCTTGTACCCCCCTACGAGCAGTACTTC
CDR3aa: CASSPLLVPPYEQYF

d_gene: TRBD1
j_gene: TRBJ2-1
v_gene: TRBV19
abundance: NA
CDR3nt: TGTGCCAGTAGTATCGGGACAGCCGGGATCTATTACAATGAGCAGTTCTTC
CDR3aa: CASSIGTAGIYYNEQFF

d_gene: TRBD1
j_gene: TRBJ1-2
v_gene: TRBV7-9
abundance: NA
CDR3nt: TGTGCCAGCAGCTTAACCGGGACAGGGTTGGTTCCCTATGGCTACACCTTC
CDR3aa: CASSLTGTGLVPYGYTF

d_gene: NA
j_gene: TRBJ2-7
v_gene: TRBV14
abundance: NA
CDR3nt: TGTGCCAGCAGCCAAGATATTAGAGGTTACGAGCAGTACTTC
CDR3aa: CASSQDIRGYEQYF

d_gene: TRBD1
j_gene: TRBJ1-1
v_gene: TRBV19
abundance: NA
CDR3nt: TGTGCCAGTAGGGCAAGGGACAGGGTGAACACTGAAGCTTTCTTT
CDR3aa: CASRARDRVNTEAFF

d_gene: NA
j_gene: TRBJ2-7
v_gene: TRBV7-5
abundance: NA
CDR3nt: TGTGCCAGAAGCTTAGAAGGGCAGGACACCTACGAGCAGTACTTC
CDR3aa: CARSLEGQDTYEQYF

d_gene: TRBD1
j_gene: TRBJ1-5
v_gene: TRBV19
abundance: once
CDR3nt: TGTGCCAGTGAGAGGGGGCCAGGTCAGCCCCAGCATTTT
CDR3aa: CASERGPGQPQHF

d_gene: TRBD1
j_gene: TRBJ2-7
v_gene: TRBV7-9
abundance: few
CDR3nt: TGTGCCAGCAGCTACCGGGACAGGGGAATCTACGAGCAGTACTTC
CDR3aa: CASSYRDRGIYEQYF

d_gene: TRBD1
j_gene: TRBJ1-5
v_gene: TRBV19
abundance: NA
CDR3nt: TGTGCCAGTAGGGGACAGGGGGACCAGCCCCAGCATTTT
CDR3aa: CASRGQGDQPQHF

d_gene: NA
j_gene: TRBJ1-1
v_gene: TRBV11-2
abundance: few
CDR3nt: TGTGCCAGCAGCTCAGCCGAGGGAGCCCTGAACACTGAAGCTTTCTTT
CDR3aa: CASSSAEGALNTEAFF

d_gene: NA
j_gene: TRBJ2-7
v_gene: TRBV5-5
abundance: NA
CDR3nt: TGTGCCAGCAGCCCCGGTCCGGGACTTGCCTACGAGCAGTACTTC
CDR3aa: CASSPGPGLAYEQYF

d_gene: TRBD2
j_gene: TRBJ2-7
v_gene: TRBV4-1
abundance: NA
CDR3nt: TGCGCCAGCAGCCAAATTCGGTGGCTAGCGGGAACCTACGAGCAGTACTTC
CDR3aa: CASSQIRWLAGTYEQYF

d_gene: NA
j_gene: TRBJ2-1
v_gene: TRBV12-3/TRBV12-4
abundance: NA
CDR3nt: TGTGCCAGCAGTTTGGGACTCTCTGAGCAGTTCTTC
CDR3aa: CASSLGLSEQFF

d_gene: NA
j_gene: TRBJ1-1
v_gene: TRBV12-5
abundance: NA
CDR3nt: TGTGCTAGTGGTGTGGGAGTACAGGGTGAAGCTTTCTTT
CDR3aa: CASGVGVQGEAFF

d_gene: TRBD1
j_gene: TRBJ2-5
v_gene: TRBV4-1
abundance: NA
CDR3nt: TGCGCCAGCAGTTCCGGGACAGTCATGCAAGAGACCCAGTACTTC
CDR3aa: CASSSGTVMQETQYF

d_gene: TRBD2
j_gene: TRBJ2-1
v_gene: TRBV3-1/TRBV3-2
abundance: NA
CDR3nt: TGTGCCAGCAGCCAATTCGGATTAGCGGGAACCTACAATGAGCAGTTCTTC
CDR3aa: CASSQFGLAGTYNEQFF

d_gene: TRBD1
j_gene: TRBJ1-5
v_gene: TRBV28
abundance: NA
CDR3nt: TGTGCCAGCAGTTTGGGGACAGGGGTTCAGCCCCAGCATTTT
CDR3aa: CASSLGTGVQPQHF

d_gene: TRBD2
j_gene: TRBJ2-2
v_gene: TRBV27
abundance: NA
CDR3nt: TGTGCCAGCAACATGAACGGGAGGGACACCGGGGAGCTGTTTTTT
CDR3aa: CASNMNGRDTGELFF

d_gene: NA
j_gene: TRBJ1-3
v_gene: TRBV6-5
abundance: NA
CDR3nt: TGTGCCAGCAGATATGACAGCTCTGGAAACACCATATATTTT
CDR3aa: CASRYDSSGNTIYF

d_gene: NA
j_gene: TRBJ1-5
v_gene: TRBV28
abundance: NA
CDR3nt: TGTGCCAGCGGATCGGGACTAAATCAGCCCCAGCATTTT
CDR3aa: CASGSGLNQPQHF

d_gene: NA
j_gene: TRBJ2-4
v_gene: TRBV19
abundance: once
CDR3nt: TGTGCCAGTAGTATCCTAGGGGCAGGCAAAAACATTCAGTACTTC
CDR3aa: CASSILGAGKNIQYF

d_gene: TRBD1
j_gene: TRBJ2-1
v_gene: TRBV24-1
abundance: NA
CDR3nt: TGTGCCACCAGTGACGCGGGACAGGGGGCCCGGTTCAATGAGCAGTTCTTC
CDR3aa: CATSDAGQGARFNEQFF

d_gene: TRBD1
j_gene: TRBJ1-1
v_gene: TRBV28
abundance: NA
CDR3nt: TGTGCCAGCAGTTTAAGTAGACAGGGCTCGGTTGAGTTCTTT
CDR3aa: CASSLSRQGSVEFF

d_gene: TRBD1
j_gene: TRBJ2-2
v_gene: TRBV24-1
abundance: NA
CDR3nt: TGTGCCACCAGTGACAGGGGGACAGGGACCGGGGAGCTGTTTTTT
CDR3aa: CATSDRGTGTGELFF

d_gene: TRBD1
j_gene: TRBJ2-7
v_gene: TRBV29-1
abundance: NA
CDR3nt: TGCAGCGTTGTTGGGCAGGGGGCAGGCGAGCAGTACTTC
CDR3aa: CSVVGQGAGEQYF

d_gene: NA
j_gene: TRBJ2-5
v_gene: TRBV3-1/TRBV3-2
abundance: NA
CDR3nt: TGTGCCAGCAGCCATCCCGGGGACGCGGGGGAGACCCAGTACTTC
CDR3aa: CASSHPGDAGETQYF

d_gene: NA
j_gene: TRBJ2-7
v_gene: TRBV5-1
abundance: NA
CDR3nt: TGCGCCAGCAGCTGGGGGCTAGCTGGGGGCGAGCAGTACTTC
CDR3aa: CASSWGLAGGEQYF

d_gene: TRBD1
j_gene: TRBJ1-5
v_gene: TRBV18
abundance: NA
CDR3nt: TGTGCCAGCTCACCTCAGGGGGCAAAACAGCCCCAGCATTTT
CDR3aa: CASSPQGAKQPQHF

d_gene: NA
j_gene: TRBJ2-2
v_gene: TRBV14
abundance: NA
CDR3nt: TGTGCCAGCAGAGGGGACTGGAACACCGGGGAGCTGTTTTTT
CDR3aa: CASRGDWNTGELFF

d_gene: NA
j_gene: TRBJ1-1
v_gene: TRBV28
abundance: NA
CDR3nt: TGTGCCAGCAGTTTAGGGAGCATGAACACTGAAGCTTTCTTT
CDR3aa: CASSLGSMNTEAFF

d_gene: NA
j_gene: TRBJ1-2
v_gene: TRBV6-5
abundance: NA
CDR3nt: TGTGCCAGCAGCAGACAGGCTAACTATGGCTACACCTTC
CDR3aa: CASSRQANYGYTF

d_gene: NA
j_gene: TRBJ1-2
v_gene: TRBV5-4
abundance: NA
CDR3nt: TGTGCCAGCAGCGTCCAGGGGTCTGGTGGCTACACCTTC
CDR3aa: CASSVQGSGGYTF

d_gene: TRBD2
j_gene: TRBJ2-3
v_gene: TRBV5-1
abundance: NA
CDR3nt: TGCGCCAGCAGCTTAGGTAGCGGGAGTAGCACAGATACGCAGTATTTT
CDR3aa: CASSLGSGSSTDTQYF

d_gene: TRBD2
j_gene: TRBJ2-1
v_gene: TRBV6-2/TRBV6-3
abundance: NA
CDR3nt: TGTGCCAGCAGTTACCGGGGGGGTACTAGCGGACCTTACAATGAGCAGTTCTTC
CDR3aa: CASSYRGGTSGPYNEQFF

d_gene: TRBD1
j_gene: TRBJ1-6
v_gene: TRBV7-8
abundance: once
CDR3nt: TGTGCCAGCAGCTCCGGACAGGCCTATTCTTCCGCGACCTATAATTCACCCCTCCACTTT
CDR3aa: CASSSGQAYSSATYNSPLHF

d_gene: TRBD2
j_gene: TRBJ2-1
v_gene: TRBV11-2
abundance: once
CDR3nt: TGTGCCAGCAGCTATACTAGCGGGAGTAATGAGCAGTTCTTC
CDR3aa: CASSYTSGSNEQFF

d_gene: NA
j_gene: TRBJ2-1
v_gene: TRBV12-3/TRBV12-4
abundance: NA
CDR3nt: TGTGCCAGCAGTTTTTCCTCGTACAATGAGCAGTTCTTC
CDR3aa: CASSFSSYNEQFF

d_gene: TRBD1
j_gene: TRBJ2-7
v_gene: TRBV28
abundance: few
CDR3nt: TGTGCCAGCAGTCCGGGACAGGGTTTCCACGAGCAGTACTTC
CDR3aa: CASSPGQGFHEQYF

d_gene: NA
j_gene: TRBJ2-1
v_gene: TRBV5-1
abundance: NA
CDR3nt: TGCGCCAGCAGCGGCTCAGCGTACAATGAGCAGTTCTTC
CDR3aa: CASSGSAYNEQFF

d_gene: TRBD1
j_gene: TRBJ2-7
v_gene: TRBV9
abundance: NA
CDR3nt: TGTGCCAGCAGTAGGGGACAGAGCTCCTACGAGCAGTACTTC
CDR3aa: CASSRGQSSYEQYF

d_gene: NA
j_gene: TRBJ1-5
v_gene: TRBV28
abundance: NA
CDR3nt: TGTGCCAGCAGTCCAGGGACACCGTGGGGCAATCAGCCCCAGCATTTT
CDR3aa: CASSPGTPWGNQPQHF

d_gene: TRBD1
j_gene: TRBJ1-3
v_gene: TRBV4-3
abundance: NA
CDR3nt: TGCGCCAGCAGCCAAGAACAGGGGGCCGGTGGAAACACCATATATTTT
CDR3aa: CASSQEQGAGGNTIYF

d_gene: NA
j_gene: TRBJ2-1
v_gene: TRBV19
abundance: NA
CDR3nt: TGTGCTACTCGGGGGAAGGCCAATGAGCAGTTCTTC
CDR3aa: CATRGKANEQFF

d_gene: NA
j_gene: TRBJ1-5
v_gene: TRBV5-6
abundance: NA
CDR3nt: TGTGCCAGCAGCCCCAAAGGGGGCAATCAGCCCCAGCATTTT
CDR3aa: CASSPKGGNQPQHF

d_gene: TRBD2
j_gene: TRBJ2-2
v_gene: TRBV19
abundance: NA
CDR3nt: TGTGCCAGTATGGGGCGGGAGAGAAACACCGGGGAGCTGTTTTTT
CDR3aa: CASMGRERNTGELFF

d_gene: NA
j_gene: TRBJ2-3
v_gene: TRBV5-4
abundance: NA
CDR3nt: TGTGCCAGCAGCCCTTACGGGGCGGGATTGGGCACAGATACGCAGTATTTT
CDR3aa: CASSPYGAGLGTDTQYF

d_gene: NA
j_gene: TRBJ1-1
v_gene: TRBV9
abundance: NA
CDR3nt: TGTGCCAGCAGCGCGCGACAGAACACTGAAGCTTTCTTT
CDR3aa: CASSARQNTEAFF

d_gene: TRBD1
j_gene: TRBJ1-1
v_gene: TRBV19
abundance: NA
CDR3nt: TGTGCCAGTAGTTGGACAGGGACGGGGTACACTGAAGCTTTCTTT
CDR3aa: CASSWTGTGYTEAFF

d_gene: NA
j_gene: TRBJ2-2
v_gene: TRBV6-1
abundance: NA
CDR3nt: TGTGCCAGCAGTGAATTGCGAGGCGGGGAGCTGTTTTTT
CDR3aa: CASSELRGGELFF

d_gene: TRBD1
j_gene: TRBJ2-2
v_gene: TRBV18
abundance: NA
CDR3nt: TGTGCCAGCTCACCAAGGCGGGGGACAGGGGCCACCGGGGAGCTGTTTTTT
CDR3aa: CASSPRRGTGATGELFF

d_gene: NA
j_gene: TRBJ1-2
v_gene: TRBV7-3
abundance: NA
CDR3nt: TGTGCCAGCAGCTCCTCGGGTGTCTATGGCTACACCTTC
CDR3aa: CASSSSGVYGYTF

d_gene: TRBD1
j_gene: TRBJ1-1
v_gene: TRBV29-1
abundance: NA
CDR3nt: TGCAGCGTAGGGGGCATGAACACTGAAGCTTTCTTT
CDR3aa: CSVGGMNTEAFF

d_gene: NA
j_gene: TRBJ1-6
v_gene: TRBV14
abundance: NA
CDR3nt: TGTGCCAGCAGCCAAGAAGAGGGTTTAGATTCACCCCTCCACTTT
CDR3aa: CASSQEEGLDSPLHF

d_gene: TRBD1
j_gene: TRBJ2-1
v_gene: TRBV9
abundance: NA
CDR3nt: TGTGCCAGCAGCGTTGCCGGGGACAGGGGGGCTCGGTTCTTC
CDR3aa: CASSVAGDRGARFF